The clone carrying this T cell receptor beta chain showed up just a few times. Its antigen is unknown. The CDR3 extends over 15 amino acids. Deletions cut 3 bases from V and 3 bases from J, with 15 bases between. Germline V gene sequence: CDR1 DFQATT, CDR2 SNEGSKA (reference sequence). The entry originates in a study of post-analysis software for immune sequencing data. General study findings and limits: Patients carried five TRBV segments more frequently than controls did, and TRBV5-6, TRBV5-1 and TRBV20-1 were among them.

Built from TCR beta cDNA, the libraries had unique molecular identifiers in them. Using its own MiXCR run on the PCR reads, TCRdb lists one record per CDR3 protein. The repertoire holds some 500,000 distinct CDR3 sequences, with roughly 45% as singletons. The sequencing input was blood. The source of this sequence is a girl aged 10-17 years with multiple sclerosis. V usage is TRBV20-1 and J usage is TRBJ2-1, with D perhaps matching TRBD1 (5 bases). In DNA form, the CDR3 reads TGCAGTGCTAGGAGAGTCCAAACAGGCTACAATGAGCAGTTCTTC. This sequence encodes CSARRVQTGYNEQFF.